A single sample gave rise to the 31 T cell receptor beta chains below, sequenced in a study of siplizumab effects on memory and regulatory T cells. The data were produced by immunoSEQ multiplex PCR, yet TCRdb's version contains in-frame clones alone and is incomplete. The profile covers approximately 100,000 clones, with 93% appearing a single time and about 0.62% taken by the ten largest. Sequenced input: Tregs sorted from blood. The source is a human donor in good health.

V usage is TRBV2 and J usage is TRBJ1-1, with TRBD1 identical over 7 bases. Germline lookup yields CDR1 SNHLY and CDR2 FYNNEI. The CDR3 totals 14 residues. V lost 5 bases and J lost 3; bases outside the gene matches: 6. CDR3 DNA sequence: TGTGCCAGCAGTTTCGTCAGGGGGGACACTGAAGCTTTCTTT. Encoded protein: CASSFVRGDTEAFF.

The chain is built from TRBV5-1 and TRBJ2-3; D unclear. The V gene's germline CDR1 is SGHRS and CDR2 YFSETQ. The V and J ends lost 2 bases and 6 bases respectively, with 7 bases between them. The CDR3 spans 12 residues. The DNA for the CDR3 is TGCGCCAGCAGCTTAGTTCCCGATACGCAGTATTTT. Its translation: CASSLVPDTQYF.

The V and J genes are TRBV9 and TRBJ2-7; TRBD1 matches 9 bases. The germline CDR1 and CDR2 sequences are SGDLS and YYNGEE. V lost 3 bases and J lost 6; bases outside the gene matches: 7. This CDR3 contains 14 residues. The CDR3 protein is CASSARTGESEQYF. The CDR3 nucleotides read TGTGCCAGCAGCGCCCGGACAGGGGAGAGCGAGCAGTACTTC.

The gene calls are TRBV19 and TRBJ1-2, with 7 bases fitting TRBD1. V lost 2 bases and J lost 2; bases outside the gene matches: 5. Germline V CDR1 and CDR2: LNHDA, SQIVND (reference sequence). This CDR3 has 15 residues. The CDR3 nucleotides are TGTGCCAGTAGTATAAGGGGGCCAACAAACTATGGCTACACCTTC. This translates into CASSIRGPTNYGYTF.

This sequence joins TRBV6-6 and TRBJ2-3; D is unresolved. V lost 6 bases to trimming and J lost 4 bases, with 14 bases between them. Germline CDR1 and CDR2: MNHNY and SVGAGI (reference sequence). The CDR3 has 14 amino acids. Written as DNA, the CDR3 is TGTGCCAGCAGCCCCGTGGGGATCTCAGATACGCAGTATTTT. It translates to CASSPVGISDTQYF.

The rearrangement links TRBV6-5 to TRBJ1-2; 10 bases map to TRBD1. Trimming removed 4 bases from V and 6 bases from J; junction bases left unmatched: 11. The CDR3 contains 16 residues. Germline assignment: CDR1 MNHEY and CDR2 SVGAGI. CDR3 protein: CASSSSLDRGRNGYTF. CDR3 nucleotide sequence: TGTGCCAGCAGTTCCTCCCTTGACAGGGGGCGAAATGGCTACACCTTC.

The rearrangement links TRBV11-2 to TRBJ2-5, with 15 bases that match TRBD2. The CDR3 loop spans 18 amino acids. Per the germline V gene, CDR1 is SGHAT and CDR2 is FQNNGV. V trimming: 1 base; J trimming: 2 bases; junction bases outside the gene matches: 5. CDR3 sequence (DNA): TGTGCCAGCAGCTTAGGGACTAGCGGGGGGGGTTTTCAAGAGACCCAGTACTTC. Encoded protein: CASSLGTSGGGFQETQYF.

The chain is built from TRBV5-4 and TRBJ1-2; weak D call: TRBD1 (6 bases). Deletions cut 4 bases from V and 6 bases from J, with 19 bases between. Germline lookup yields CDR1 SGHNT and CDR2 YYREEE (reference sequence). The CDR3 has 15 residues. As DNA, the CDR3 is TGTGCCAGCAGCCTACAGGGCCTAAGTTCTAATGGCTACACCTTC. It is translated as CASSLQGLSSNGYTF.

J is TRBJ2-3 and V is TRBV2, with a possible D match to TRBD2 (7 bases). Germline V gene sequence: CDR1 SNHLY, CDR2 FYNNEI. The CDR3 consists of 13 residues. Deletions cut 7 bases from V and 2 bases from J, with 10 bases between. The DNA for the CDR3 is TGTGCCAGCACGGGGGGCTTCACAGATACGCAGTATTTT. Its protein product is CASTGGFTDTQYF. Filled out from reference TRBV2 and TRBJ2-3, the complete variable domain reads EPEVTQTPSHQVTQMGQEVILRCVPISNHLYFYWYRQILGQKVEFLVSFYNNEISEKSEIFDDQFSVERPDGSNFTLKIRSTKLEDSAMYFCASTGGFTDTQYFGPGTRLTVL.

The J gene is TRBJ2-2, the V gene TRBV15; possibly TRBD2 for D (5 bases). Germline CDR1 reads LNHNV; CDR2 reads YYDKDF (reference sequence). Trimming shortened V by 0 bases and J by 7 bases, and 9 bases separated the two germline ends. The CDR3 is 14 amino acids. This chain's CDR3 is CATSRELVVGELFF. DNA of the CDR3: TGTGCCACCAGCAGAGAACTAGTCGTCGGGGAGCTGTTTTTT.

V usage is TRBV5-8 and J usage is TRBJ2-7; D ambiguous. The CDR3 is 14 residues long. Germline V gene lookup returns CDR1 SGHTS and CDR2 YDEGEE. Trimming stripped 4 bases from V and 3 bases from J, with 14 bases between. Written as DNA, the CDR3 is TGTGCCAGCAGCCCACGGACCGGAAACTACGAGCAGTACTTC. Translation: CASSPRTGNYEQYF. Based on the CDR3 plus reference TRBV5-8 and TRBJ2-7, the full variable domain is EAGVTQSPTHLIKTRGQQATLRCSPISGHTSVYWYQQALGLGLQFLLWYDEGEERNRGNFPPRFSGRQFPNYSSELNVNALELEDSALYLCASSPRTGNYEQYFGPGTRLTVT.

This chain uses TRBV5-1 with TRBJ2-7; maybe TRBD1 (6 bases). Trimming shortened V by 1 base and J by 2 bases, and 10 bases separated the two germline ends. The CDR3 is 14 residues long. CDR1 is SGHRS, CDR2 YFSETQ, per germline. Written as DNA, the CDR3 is TGCGCCAGCAGCTTGTCAGGGGTTCCCTACGAGCAGTACTTC. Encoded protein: CASSLSGVPYEQYF.

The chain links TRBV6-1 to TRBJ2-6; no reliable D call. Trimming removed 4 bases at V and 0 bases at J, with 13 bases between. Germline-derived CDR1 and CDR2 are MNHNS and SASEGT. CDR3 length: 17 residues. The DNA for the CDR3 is TGTGCCAGCAGTGTTCGCCCACTAAGCTCTGGGGCCAACGTCCTGACTTTC. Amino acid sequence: CASSVRPLSSGANVLTF.

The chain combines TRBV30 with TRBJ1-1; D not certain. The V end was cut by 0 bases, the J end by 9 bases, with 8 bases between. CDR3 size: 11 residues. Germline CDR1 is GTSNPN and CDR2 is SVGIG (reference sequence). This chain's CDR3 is CAWSVLVKAFF. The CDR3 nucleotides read TGTGCCTGGAGTGTACTAGTCAAAGCTTTCTTT. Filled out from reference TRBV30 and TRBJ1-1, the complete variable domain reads SQTIHQWPATLVQPVGSPLSLECTVEGTSNPNLYWYRQAAGRGLQLLFYSVGIGQISSEVPQNLSASRPQDRQFILSSKKLLLSDSGFYLCAWSVLVKAFFGQGTRLTVV.

CDR3 residues: CAWSALGGGAYNEQFF. The DNA of the CDR3 is TGTGCCTGGAGTGCCCTCGGAGGCGGGGCCTACAATGAGCAGTTCTTC. The chain combines TRBV30 with TRBJ2-1, with TRBD2 as a possible D gene (6 bases). The CDR3 totals 16 residues. CDR1 is GTSNPN and CDR2 is SVGIG in the germline V gene (reference sequence). Trimming removed 1 base from V and 2 bases from J, with 15 bases in between. Using reference TRBV30 and TRBJ2-1 for the parts outside the CDR3, the full variable domain is SQTIHQWPATLVQPVGSPLSLECTVEGTSNPNLYWYRQAAGRGLQLLFYSVGIGQISSEVPQNLSASRPQDRQFILSSKKLLLSDSGFYLCAWSALGGGAYNEQFFGPGTRLTVL.

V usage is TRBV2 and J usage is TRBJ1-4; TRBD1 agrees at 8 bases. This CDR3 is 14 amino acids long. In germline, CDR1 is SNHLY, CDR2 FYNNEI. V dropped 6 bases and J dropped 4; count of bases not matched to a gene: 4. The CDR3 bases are TGTGCCAGCAGACCGGACAGGGTTAATGAAAAACTGTTTTTT. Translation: CASRPDRVNEKLFF.

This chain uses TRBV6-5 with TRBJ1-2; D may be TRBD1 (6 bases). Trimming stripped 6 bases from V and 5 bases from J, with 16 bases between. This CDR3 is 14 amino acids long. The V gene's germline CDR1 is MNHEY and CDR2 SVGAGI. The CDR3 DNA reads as TGTGCCAGCAGGGGGACAATGCGTTTATATGGCTACACCTTC. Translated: CASRGTMRLYGYTF.

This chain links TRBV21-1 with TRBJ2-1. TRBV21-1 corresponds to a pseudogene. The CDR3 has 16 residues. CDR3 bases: TGTGCCAGCAGCAATGGGAACAGAAAGAGGTCCAATGAGCAGTTCTTC. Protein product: CASSNGNRKRSNEQFF.

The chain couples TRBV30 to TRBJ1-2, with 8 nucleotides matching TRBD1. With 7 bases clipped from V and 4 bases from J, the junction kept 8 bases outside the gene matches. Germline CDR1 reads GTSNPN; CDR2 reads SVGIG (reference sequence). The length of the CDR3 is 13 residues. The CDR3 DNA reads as TGTGCCTTTGACAGGGGTTGGGGCTATGGCTACACCTTC. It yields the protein CAFDRGWGYGYTF.

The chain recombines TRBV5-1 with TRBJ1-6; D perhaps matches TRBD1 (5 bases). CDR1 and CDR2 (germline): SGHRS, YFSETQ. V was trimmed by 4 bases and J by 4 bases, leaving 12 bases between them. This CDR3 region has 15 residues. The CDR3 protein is CASSPGDRYNSPLHF. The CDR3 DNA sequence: TGCGCCAGCAGCCCAGGAGACAGATATAATTCACCCCTCCACTTT.

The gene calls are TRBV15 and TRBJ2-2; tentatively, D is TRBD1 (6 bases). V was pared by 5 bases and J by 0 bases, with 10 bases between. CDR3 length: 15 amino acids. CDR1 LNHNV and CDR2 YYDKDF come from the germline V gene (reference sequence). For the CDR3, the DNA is TGTGCCACCAGCTCACAGGGCGCGAACACCGGGGAGCTGTTTTTT. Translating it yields CATSSQGANTGELFF. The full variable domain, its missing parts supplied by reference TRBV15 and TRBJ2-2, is DAMVIQNPRYQVTQFGKPVTLSCSQTLNHNVMYWYQQKSSQAPKLLFHYYDKDFNNEADTPDNFQSRRPNTSFCFLDIRSPGLGDTAMYLCATSSQGANTGELFFGEGSRLTVL.

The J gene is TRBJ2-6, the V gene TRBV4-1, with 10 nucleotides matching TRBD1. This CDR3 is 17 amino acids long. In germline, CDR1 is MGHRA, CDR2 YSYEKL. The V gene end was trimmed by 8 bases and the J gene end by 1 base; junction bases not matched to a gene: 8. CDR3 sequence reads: CASSIEGQGSGANVLTF. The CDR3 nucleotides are TGCGCCAGCTCAATTGAGGGACAGGGGTCTGGGGCCAACGTCCTGACTTTC.

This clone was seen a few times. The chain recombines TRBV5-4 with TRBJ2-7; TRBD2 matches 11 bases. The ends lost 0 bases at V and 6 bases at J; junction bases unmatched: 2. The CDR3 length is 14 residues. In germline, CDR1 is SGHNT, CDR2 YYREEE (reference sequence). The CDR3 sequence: CASSLDLAGGEQYF. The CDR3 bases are TGTGCCAGCAGCTTGGATCTAGCGGGAGGCGAGCAGTACTTC.

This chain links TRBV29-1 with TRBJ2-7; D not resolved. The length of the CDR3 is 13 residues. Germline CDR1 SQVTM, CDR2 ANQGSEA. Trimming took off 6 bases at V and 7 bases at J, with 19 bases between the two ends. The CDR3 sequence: CSVARAQVAEQYF. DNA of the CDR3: TGCAGCGTAGCCCGGGCCCAAGTCGCGGAGCAGTACTTC.

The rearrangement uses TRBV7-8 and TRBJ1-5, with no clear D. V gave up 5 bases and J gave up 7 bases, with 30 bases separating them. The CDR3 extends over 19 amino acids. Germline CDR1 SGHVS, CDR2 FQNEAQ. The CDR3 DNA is TGTGCCAGCAGCAGCTTAAGGATCGCCCGGTCCGCGGGCGGACAGCCCCAGCATTTT. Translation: CASSSLRIARSAGGQPQHF.

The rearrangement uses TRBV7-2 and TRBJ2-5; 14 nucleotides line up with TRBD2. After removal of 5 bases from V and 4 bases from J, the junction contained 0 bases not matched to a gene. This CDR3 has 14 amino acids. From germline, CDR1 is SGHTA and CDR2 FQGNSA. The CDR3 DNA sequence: TGTGCCAGCAGCGGACTAGCGGGAGGAGAGACCCAGTACTTC. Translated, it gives CASSGLAGGETQYF.

CDR3 loop: CASRQTEYNEQFF. CDR3 in DNA: TGTGCCAGCAGACAAACAGAGTACAATGAGCAGTTCTTC. The chain recombines TRBV2 with TRBJ2-1; D unclear. This CDR3 spans 13 amino acids. CDR1 is SNHLY, CDR2 FYNNEI, per germline. V lost 6 bases, J lost 4 bases, and 10 bases lay in between.

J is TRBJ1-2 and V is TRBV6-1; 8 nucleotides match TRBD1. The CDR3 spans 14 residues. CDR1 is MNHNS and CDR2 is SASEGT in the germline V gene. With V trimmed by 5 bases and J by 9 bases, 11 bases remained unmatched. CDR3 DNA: TGTGCCAGCAGTTCTGAACAGGGGGGCTACAGCTACACCTTC. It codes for CASSSEQGGYSYTF.

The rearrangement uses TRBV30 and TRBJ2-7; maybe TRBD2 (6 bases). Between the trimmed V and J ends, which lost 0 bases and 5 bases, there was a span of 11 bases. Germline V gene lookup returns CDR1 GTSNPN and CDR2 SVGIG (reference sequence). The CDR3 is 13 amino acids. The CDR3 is CAWSVGWGDEQYF. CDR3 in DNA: TGTGCCTGGAGTGTAGGGTGGGGGGACGAGCAGTACTTC.

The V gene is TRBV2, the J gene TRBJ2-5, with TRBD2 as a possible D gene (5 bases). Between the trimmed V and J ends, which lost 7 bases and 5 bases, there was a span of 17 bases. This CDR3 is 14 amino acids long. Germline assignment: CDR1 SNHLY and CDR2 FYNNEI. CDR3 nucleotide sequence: TGTGCCAGCAAGAGGGTGGTCAACGCGGAGACCCAGTACTTC. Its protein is CASKRVVNAETQYF.

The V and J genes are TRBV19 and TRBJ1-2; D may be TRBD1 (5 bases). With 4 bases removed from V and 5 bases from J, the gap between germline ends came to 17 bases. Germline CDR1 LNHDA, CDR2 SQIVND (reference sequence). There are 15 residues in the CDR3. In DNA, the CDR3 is TGTGCCAGTAGTACCGGGGACTCCGGTGGGTATGGCTACACCTTC. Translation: CASSTGDSGGYGYTF.